This T cell receptor beta chain was observed in a study of T-cell reconstitution after alpha-beta-depleted transplantation in children. The TCRbeta library was prepared with unique molecular identifiers. TCRdb processed the PCR reads anew with MiXCR; each CDR3 protein has one entry. The sample shows around 600,000 distinct CDR3 sequences, 16% of them seen only once. This CDR3 has 16 amino acids. Between the trimmed V and J ends, which lost 3 bases and 8 bases, there was a span of 19 bases. Per the germline V gene, CDR1 is LGHNA and CDR2 is YNFKEQ. This chain uses TRBV4-2 with TRBJ1-4, with a possible D match to TRBD1 (5 bases). Here the sequenced sample was PBMCs from the stem cell graft donor, taken from the stem cell graft. The clonotype was recovered from a human donor who donated a stem cell graft to a child with acute myeloid leukemia. CDR3 in DNA: TGTGCCAGCAGCCAGGACCCGGGACCCATGACCGAAAAACTGTTTTTT. Amino acids: CASSQDPGPMTEKLFF.